The source of this T cell receptor beta chain is a study of a mutant IDH1 vaccine in newly diagnosed glioma. Study-wide context: Patients under treatment included 62.5% males and about 38% females and had a mean age of about 37 years. Earlier treatment was radiotherapy, temozolomide, or both, with most getting both. The study, taken as a whole, reports: Pseudoprogression looked unconnected to shifts in top peripheral T cell clonotypes.

CDR1 and CDR2 (germline): MNHEY, SMNVEV (reference sequence). The germline V and J ends were trimmed by 3 bases and 7 bases, with 10 bases remaining between them. CDR3 length: 12 residues. Turning to this clone: The antigen remains undetermined.

Documented time point: baseline, week 1 (first vaccination visit). Documented treatment: pre-vaccination baseline after standard-of-care therapy. Method: immunoSEQ multiplex PCR; TCRdb's copy keeps in-frame clones and lacks some. The table shows roughly 99,000 clones, with approximately 90% occurring only once. V usage is TRBV27 and J usage is TRBJ2-7, with D possibly TRBD2 on 6 matching bases. The TCR sequence derives from a woman aged 50 to 60 with glioma. Sequences were derived from PBMCs, sampled from a glioma patient treated with radiotherapy, temozolomide or both. The CDR3 protein is CASSLNRGEQYF. The CDR3 DNA is TGTGCCAGCAGTTTGAATCGGGGGGAGCAGTACTTC.